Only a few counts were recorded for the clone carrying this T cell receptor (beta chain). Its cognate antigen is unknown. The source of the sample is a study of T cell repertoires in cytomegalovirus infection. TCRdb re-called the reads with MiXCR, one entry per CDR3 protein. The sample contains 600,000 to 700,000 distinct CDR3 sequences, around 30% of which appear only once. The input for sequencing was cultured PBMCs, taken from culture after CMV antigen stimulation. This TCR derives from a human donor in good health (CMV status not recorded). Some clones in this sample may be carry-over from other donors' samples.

The CDR3 sequence is CASSTMTGGETQYF. The CDR3 DNA follows: TGTGCCAGCAGCACTATGACAGGCGGAGAGACCCAGTACTTC. The rearrangement joins TRBV7-4 to TRBJ2-5, with D possibly matching TRBD1 (6 bases). Germline V lookup: CDR1 SGHVT, CDR2 SQSDAQ. This CDR3 region has 14 residues. V was shortened by 5 bases and J by 4 bases, with 14 bases between the two germline ends.